This T cell receptor beta chain was recorded in a study of blood T cell repertoires in COVID-19. Study-level information: PBMCs, B-cell-depleted T cells, or T cells were the source of the cDNA or gDNA that made up the material.

Authors' data handling: Cell counts per sample came from amplifying reference gene primers. Profiled with immunoSEQ multiplex PCR; TCRdb holds only in-frame clones, not every one. The V and J calls and the clone size are those of that table, but D and trimming were determined from the DNA. Here the sample spans approximately 69,000 clones, 84% being singletons. Germline values: CDR1 GTSNPN, CDR2 SVGIG (reference sequence). The CDR3 runs 11 residues. The V end lost 0 bases, the J end lost 15 bases, and 12 bases lay between the germline ends. Sequencing used peripheral blood. The V gene is TRBV30, the J gene TRBJ2-1; unclear D gene. This receptor was identified in a man aged 50 or older with COVID-19, enrolled during active disease. CDR3 protein: CAWSVSHLWFF. The CDR3, as DNA: TGTGCCTGGAGTGTAAGTCACTTATGGTTCTTC.